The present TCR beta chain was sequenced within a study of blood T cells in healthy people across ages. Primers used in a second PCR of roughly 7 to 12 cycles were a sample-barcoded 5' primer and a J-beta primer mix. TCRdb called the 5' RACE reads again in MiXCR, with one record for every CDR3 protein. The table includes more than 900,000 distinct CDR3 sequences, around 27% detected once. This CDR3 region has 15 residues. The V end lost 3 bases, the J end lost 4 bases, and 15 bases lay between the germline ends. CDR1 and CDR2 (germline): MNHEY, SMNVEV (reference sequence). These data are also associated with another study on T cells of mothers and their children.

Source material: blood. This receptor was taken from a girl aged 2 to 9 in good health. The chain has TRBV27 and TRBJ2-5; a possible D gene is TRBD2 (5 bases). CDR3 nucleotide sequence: TGTGCCAGCAGTTTGATCGGAGGATTCGCAGAGACCCAGTACTTC. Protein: CASSLIGGFAETQYF.